The source of this T cell receptor (beta chain) is a study of Ad26.COV2.S vaccination and SARS-CoV-2 variants. The overall study: Once, or twice with 56 days between doses, Ad26.COV2.S was given intramuscularly. General observations from the study: Substantial breadth was reportedly displayed by spike-specific CD8+ and CD4+ T cell responses after vaccination. Vaccinated individuals (as opposed to placebo recipients) had higher spike-specific TCR breadth.

The treatment denotes: around 19 received Ad26.COV2.S at low or high dose, single or two shots; 5 received placebo; per-sample allocation not given. Sampling was done on day 63 after the first vaccine or placebo injection. The CDR3 contains 15 residues. The V gene end was trimmed by 4 bases and the J gene end by 2 bases; junction bases not matched to a gene: 4. CDR1 and CDR2 from the germline V gene are SGHTA and FQGNSA. Some clones are missing from TCRdb's copy, which holds only in-frame ones; the method was immunoSEQ multiplex PCR. This sample has about 440,000 clones, with roughly 85% found just once. In its sample, this clone was seen once. Its specificity is not known.

The rearrangement links TRBV7-2 to TRBJ2-1; TRBD1 agrees at 8 bases. The TCR comes from a person between 18 and 65 years old who received the Ad26.COV2.S COVID-19 vaccine or a placebo. Specimen: peripheral blood, collected in a trial of Ad26.COV2.S vaccine versus placebo. CDR3 loop: CASSSRQGTYNEQFF. DNA of the CDR3: TGTGCCAGCAGCTCCAGACAGGGGACCTACAATGAGCAGTTCTTC.